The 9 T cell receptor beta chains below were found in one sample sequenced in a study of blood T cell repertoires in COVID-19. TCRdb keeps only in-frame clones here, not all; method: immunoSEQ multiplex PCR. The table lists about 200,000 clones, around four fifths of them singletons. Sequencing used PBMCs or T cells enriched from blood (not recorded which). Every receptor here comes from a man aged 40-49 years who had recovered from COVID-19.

The CDR3 protein is CASSLTGGADTQYF. The CDR3 nucleotides are TGCGCCAGCAGCTTGACAGGGGGCGCAGATACGCAGTATTTT. V and J are TRBV5-1 and TRBJ2-3, with TRBD1 matching 9 bases. Trimming at V came to 1 base and at J to 4 bases, leaving 1 base not matched to a gene. Looked up from germline, CDR1 is SGHRS and CDR2 is YFSETQ. There are 14 residues in the CDR3.

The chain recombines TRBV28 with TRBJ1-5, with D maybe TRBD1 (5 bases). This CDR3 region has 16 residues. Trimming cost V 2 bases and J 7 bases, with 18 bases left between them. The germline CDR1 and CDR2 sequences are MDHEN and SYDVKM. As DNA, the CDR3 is TGTGCCAGCAGTTTAATGTCGGCAGGGTTAGGACAGCCCCAGCATTTT. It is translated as CASSLMSAGLGQPQHF. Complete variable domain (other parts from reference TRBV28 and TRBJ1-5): DVKVTQSSRYLVKRTGEKVFLECVQDMDHENMFWYRQDPGLGLRLIYFSYDVKMKEKGDIPEGYSVSREKKERFSLILESASTNQTSMYLCASSLMSAGLGQPQHFGDGTRLSIL.

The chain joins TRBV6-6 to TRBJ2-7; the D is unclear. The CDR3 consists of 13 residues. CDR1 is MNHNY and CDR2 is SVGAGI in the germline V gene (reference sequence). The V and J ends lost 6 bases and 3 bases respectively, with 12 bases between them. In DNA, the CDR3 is TGTGCCAGCAGACTCCGTCCTTTCTACGAGCAGTACGTC. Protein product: CASRLRPFYEQYV.

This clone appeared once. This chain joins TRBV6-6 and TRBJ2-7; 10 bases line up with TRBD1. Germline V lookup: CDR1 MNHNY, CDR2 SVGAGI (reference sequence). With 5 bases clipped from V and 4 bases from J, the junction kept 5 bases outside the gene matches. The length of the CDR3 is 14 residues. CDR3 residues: CASSPTGGTYEQYF. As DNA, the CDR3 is TGTGCCAGCAGTCCGACAGGGGGCACGTACGAGCAGTACTTC.

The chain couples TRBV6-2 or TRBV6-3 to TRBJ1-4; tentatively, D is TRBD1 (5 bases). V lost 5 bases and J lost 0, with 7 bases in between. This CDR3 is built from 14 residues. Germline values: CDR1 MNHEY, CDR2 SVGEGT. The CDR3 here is CASSRGSTNEKLFF. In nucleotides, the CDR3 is TGTGCCAGCAGTAGGGGATCAACTAATGAAAAACTGTTTTTT.

The CDR3 DNA follows: TGTGCCAGCAGCCAAGGGCAGCGGGAGGTAGCCGGGGAGCTGTTTTTT. Amino acid sequence: CASSQGQREVAGELFF. This chain connects TRBV14 to TRBJ2-2; TRBD2 matches 9 bases. CDR3 length equals 16 residues. J gave up 6 bases and V 1 base, and 6 bases lay outside the gene matches. Germline V lookup: CDR1 SGHDN, CDR2 FVKESK.

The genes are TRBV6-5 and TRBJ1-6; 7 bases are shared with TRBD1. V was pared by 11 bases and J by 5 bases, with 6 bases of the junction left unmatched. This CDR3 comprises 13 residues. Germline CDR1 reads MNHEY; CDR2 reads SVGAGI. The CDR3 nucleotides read TGTGCCGGGCAGGGGGTGGATAATTCACCCCTCCACTTT. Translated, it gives CAGQGVDNSPLHF.

As DNA, the CDR3 is TGTGCCAGCAGCTTATTAAACACCGGGGAGCTGTTTTTT. Translated: CASSLLNTGELFF. This chain uses TRBV5-4 with TRBJ2-2; D not certain. Per the germline V gene, CDR1 is SGHNT and CDR2 is YYREEE (reference sequence). V shed 2 bases and J shed 2 bases, with 4 bases lying between them. The CDR3 length is 13 residues. Combining the CDR3 with reference TRBV5-4 and TRBJ2-2 gives the whole variable domain ETGVTQSPTHLIKTRGQQVTLRCSSQSGHNTVSWYQQALGQGPQFIFQYYREEENGRGNFPPRFSGLQFPNYSSELNVNALELDDSALYLCASSLLNTGELFFGEGSRLTVL.

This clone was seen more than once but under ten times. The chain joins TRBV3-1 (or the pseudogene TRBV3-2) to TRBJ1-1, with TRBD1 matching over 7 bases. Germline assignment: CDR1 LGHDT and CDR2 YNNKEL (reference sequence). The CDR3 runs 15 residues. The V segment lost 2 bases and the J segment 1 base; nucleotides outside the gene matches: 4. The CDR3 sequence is CASSQSRDRNTEAFF. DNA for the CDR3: TGTGCCAGCAGCCAATCCCGGGACAGGAACACTGAAGCTTTCTTT.